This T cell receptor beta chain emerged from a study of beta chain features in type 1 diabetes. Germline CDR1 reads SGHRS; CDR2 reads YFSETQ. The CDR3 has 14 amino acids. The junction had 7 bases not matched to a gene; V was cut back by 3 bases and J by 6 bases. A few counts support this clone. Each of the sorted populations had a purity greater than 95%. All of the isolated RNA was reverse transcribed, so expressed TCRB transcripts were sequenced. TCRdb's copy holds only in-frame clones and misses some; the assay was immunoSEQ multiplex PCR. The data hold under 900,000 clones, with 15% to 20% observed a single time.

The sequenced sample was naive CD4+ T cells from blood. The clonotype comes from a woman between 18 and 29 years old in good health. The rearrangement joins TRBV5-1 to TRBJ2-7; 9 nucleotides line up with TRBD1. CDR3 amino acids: CASSSGTGRSEQYF. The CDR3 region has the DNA TGCGCCAGCAGCTCCGGGACAGGGCGGAGCGAGCAGTACTTC.